Listed here are 3 T cell receptor beta chains from one sample, sequenced in a study of blood T cell repertoires in COVID-19. The protocol was immunoSEQ multiplex PCR, while the TCRdb copy is restricted to in-frame clones and leaves out a portion. The table records about 150,000 clones, about 86% of them present only once. The sample taken for sequencing was peripheral blood. These receptor sequences come from a woman aged 80 or over with acute or convalescent COVID-19.

The rearrangement links TRBV14 to TRBJ2-2, with a tentative D call TRBD1 (5 bases). CDR3 size: 16 residues. CDR1 SGHDN and CDR2 FVKESK come from the germline V gene. The V end was cut by 1 base, the J end by 7 bases, with 16 bases between. DNA of the CDR3: TGTGCCAGCAGCCAAGGCGGTCAGGGTTTAAGCGGGGAGCTGTTTTTT. This sequence encodes CASSQGGQGLSGELFF.

This chain uses TRBV5-1 with TRBJ1-2, with 9 bases aligning to TRBD1. CDR1 is SGHRS and CDR2 is YFSETQ in the germline V gene. Trimming cost V 0 bases and J 1 base; bases outside gene matches: 7. The CDR3 has 17 amino acids. The DNA for the CDR3 is TGCGCCAGCAGCTTGGGGCGGACAGGGGTGAATAACTATGGCTACACCTTC. This encodes CASSLGRTGVNNYGYTF.

The chain uses TRBV9 and TRBJ1-1; D remains unclear. The CDR3 consists of 15 residues. Germline lookup yields CDR1 SGDLS and CDR2 YYNGEE. V shed 4 bases and J shed 10 bases, with 23 bases lying between them. The CDR3 DNA is TGTGCCAGCAGCCCCCGCATTGGAGCTCTGAGTGGAGCTTTCTTT. Translation: CASSPRIGALSGAFF.